These 8 T cell receptor beta chains were sequenced from one sample in a study of cytomegalovirus exposure and HLA in healthy donors. Amplification used 60 Vbeta primers and 13 Jbeta primers. Sequencing was performed with immunoSEQ multiplex PCR; in TCRdb, only in-frame clones are kept and a portion is missing. This sample yields about 120,000 clones, of which roughly 80% are seen a single time; 2% to 3% belongs to the top ten. What was sequenced was PBMCs. The source is a female donor in good health and CMV-seronegative.

This clone was found a few times. The chain joins TRBV6-5 to TRBJ1-6; D gene unclear. This CDR3 region has 15 residues. CDR1 and CDR2 (germline): MNHEY, SVGAGI. The V gene lost 2 bases and the J gene lost 7 bases, with 12 bases spanning the gap. The CDR3 region is CASSYEYSQNSPLHF. CDR3 DNA sequence: TGTGCCAGCAGTTACGAGTACAGCCAGAATTCACCCCTCCACTTT.

The J gene is TRBJ2-5, the V gene TRBV27; D uncertain. This CDR3 has 15 residues. Germline lookup yields CDR1 MNHEY and CDR2 SMNVEV (reference sequence). V dropped 8 bases and J dropped 4 bases, with 20 bases sitting between them. CDR3 sequence reads: CASYPSRLLRETQYF. CDR3 DNA sequence: TGTGCCAGCTACCCCAGTCGTCTACTACGAGAGACCCAGTACTTC.

The table lists this clone with a few counts. V and J are TRBV5-1 and TRBJ1-2; D might be TRBD1 (5 bases). Germline assignment: CDR1 SGHRS and CDR2 YFSETQ. The ends were cut back, 3 bases at V and 8 bases at J, with 20 bases in the middle. The CDR3 has 15 amino acids. CDR3 sequence reads: CASSSRDGGGGGYTF. The CDR3 coding sequence is TGCGCCAGCAGCTCCCGGGACGGAGGCGGAGGGGGCTACACCTTC.

V is TRBV5-1 and J is TRBJ2-1; 8 bases are shared with TRBD2. V lost 0 bases and J lost 7; bases outside the gene matches: 6. CDR3 length: 15 residues. Germline assignment: CDR1 SGHRS and CDR2 YFSETQ. The CDR3 bases are TGCGCCAGCAGCTTGGAGGCGGGGGGAGGTAATGAGCAGTTCTTC. The encoded protein is CASSLEAGGGNEQFF.

The rearrangement joins TRBV15 to TRBJ1-1; D unclear. Per germline, CDR1 LNHNV and CDR2 YYDKDF (reference sequence). V was clipped by 4 bases and J by 6 bases, with 18 bases between them. The CDR3 consists of 15 residues. The CDR3 nucleotides are TGTGCCACCAGCATTATGACATCGAGGGCCTCTGAAGCTTTCTTT. Its protein product is CATSIMTSRASEAFF.

The chain links TRBV5-4 to TRBJ1-4, with D possibly TRBD1 on 6 matching bases. Trimming stripped 5 bases from V and 3 bases from J, with 14 bases between. The length of the CDR3 is 15 residues. CDR1 is SGHNT, CDR2 YYREEE, per germline (reference sequence). DNA of the CDR3: TGTGCCAGCAGTCAGCAGGGGCTTCCTAATGAAAAACTGTTTTTT. As protein: CASSQQGLPNEKLFF.

This clone is judged medium-sized (0.01 to 0.1%). The rearrangement joins TRBV5-1 to TRBJ1-2, with D unresolved. The length of the CDR3 is 13 residues. Germline V gives CDR1 SGHRS, CDR2 YFSETQ. Between the trimmed V and J ends, which lost 2 bases and 4 bases, there was a span of 9 bases. As DNA, the CDR3 is TGCGCCAGCAGCTTTGACAAGACCTATGGCTACACCTTC. It specifies CASSFDKTYGYTF.

A few counts support this clone. The genes are TRBV5-5 and TRBJ1-1; D gene ambiguous. Looked up from germline, CDR1 is SGHKS and CDR2 is YYEKEE (reference sequence). The CDR3 is made up of 13 amino acids. V lost 5 bases to trimming and J lost 7 bases, with 15 bases between them. The CDR3 coding sequence is TGTGCCAGCAGAACTGGAGAGCTGGGTGAAGCTTTCTTT. Protein product: CASRTGELGEAFF. The full variable domain, completed using reference TRBV5-5 and TRBJ1-1, is DAGVTQSPTHLIKTRGQQVTLRCSPISGHKSVSWYQQVLGQGPQFIFQYYEKEERGRGNFPDRFSARQFPNYSSELNVNALLLGDSALYLCASRTGELGEAFFGQGTRLTVV.